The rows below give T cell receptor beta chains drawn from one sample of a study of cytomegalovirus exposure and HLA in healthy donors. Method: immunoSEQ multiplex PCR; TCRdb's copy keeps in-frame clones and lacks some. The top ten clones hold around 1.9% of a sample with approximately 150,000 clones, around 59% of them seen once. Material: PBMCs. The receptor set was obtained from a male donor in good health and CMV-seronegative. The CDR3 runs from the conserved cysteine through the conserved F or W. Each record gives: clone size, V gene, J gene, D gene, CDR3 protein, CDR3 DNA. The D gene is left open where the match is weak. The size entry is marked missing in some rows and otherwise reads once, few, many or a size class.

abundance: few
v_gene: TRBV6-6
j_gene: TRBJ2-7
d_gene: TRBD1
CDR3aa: CASIKDRGHEQYF
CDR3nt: TGTGCCAGCATCAAGGACAGGGGGCACGAGCAGTACTTC

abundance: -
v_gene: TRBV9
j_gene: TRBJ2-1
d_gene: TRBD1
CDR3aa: CASSVVGQGSNEQFF
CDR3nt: TGTGCCAGCAGCGTAGTAGGACAGGGGAGCAATGAGCAGTTCTTC

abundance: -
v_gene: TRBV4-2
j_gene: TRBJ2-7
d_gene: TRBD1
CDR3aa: CASSQDWGDRGPYEQYF
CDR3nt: TGTGCCAGCAGCCAAGATTGGGGGGACAGGGGGCCGTACGAGCAGTACTTC

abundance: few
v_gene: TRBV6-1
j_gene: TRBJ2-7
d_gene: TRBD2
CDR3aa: CASSVRMGTGTSTYEQYF
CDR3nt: TGTGCCAGCAGTGTTCGAATGGGGACCGGGACTAGCACCTACGAGCAGTACTTC

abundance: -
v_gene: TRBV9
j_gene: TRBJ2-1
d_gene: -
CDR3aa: CASSVASVTNEQFF
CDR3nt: TGTGCCAGCAGCGTTGCTTCGGTTACCAATGAGCAGTTCTTC

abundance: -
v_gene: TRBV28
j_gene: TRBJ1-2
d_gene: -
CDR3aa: CASSLASGILYGYTF
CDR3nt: TGTGCCAGCAGTTTGGCGTCAGGGATCCTATATGGCTACACCTTC

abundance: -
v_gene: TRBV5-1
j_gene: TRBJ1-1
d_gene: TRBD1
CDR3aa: CASYFQGGTEAFF
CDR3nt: TGCGCCAGCTATTTTCAGGGGGGCACTGAAGCTTTCTTT

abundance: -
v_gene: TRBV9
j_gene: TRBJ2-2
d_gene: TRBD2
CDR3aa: CASSLRGGDTGELFF
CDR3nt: TGTGCCAGCAGCCTACGGGGGGGCGACACCGGGGAGCTGTTTTTT

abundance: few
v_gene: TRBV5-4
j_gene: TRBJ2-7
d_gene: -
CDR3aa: CASSLEVATEYEQYF
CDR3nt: TGTGCCAGCAGCTTGGAGGTAGCGACTGAGTACGAGCAGTACTTC

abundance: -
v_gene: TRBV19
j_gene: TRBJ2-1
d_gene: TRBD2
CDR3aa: CASSMAGGTYNEQFF
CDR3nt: TGTGCCAGTAGTATGGCGGGGGGTACCTACAATGAGCAGTTCTTC

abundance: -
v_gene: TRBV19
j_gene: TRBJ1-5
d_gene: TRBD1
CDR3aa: CASTNQGAADQPQHF
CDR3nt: TGTGCCAGTACTAATCAGGGGGCTGCCGATCAGCCCCAGCATTTT

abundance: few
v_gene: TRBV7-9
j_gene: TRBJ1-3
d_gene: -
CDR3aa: CASSLGQGSSGNTIYF
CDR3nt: TGTGCCAGCAGCTTAGGGCAGGGTTCTTCTGGAAACACCATATATTTT

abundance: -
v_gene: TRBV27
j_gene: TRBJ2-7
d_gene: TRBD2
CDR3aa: CASSPRTSGTYEQYF
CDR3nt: TGTGCCAGCAGTCCCAGGACTAGCGGAACCTACGAGCAGTACTTC

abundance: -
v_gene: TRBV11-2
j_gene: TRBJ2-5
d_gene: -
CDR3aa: CASSPRWTQYF
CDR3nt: TGTGCCAGCAGCCCACGGTGGACCCAGTACTTC

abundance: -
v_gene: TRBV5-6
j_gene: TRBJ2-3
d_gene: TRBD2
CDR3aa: CASSTGLAGSDTQYF
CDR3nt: TGTGCCAGCAGCACCGGACTAGCGGGGTCAGATACGCAGTATTTT

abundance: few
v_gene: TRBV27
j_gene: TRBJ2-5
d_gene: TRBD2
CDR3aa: CATQRGLAGGLQETQYF
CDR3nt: TGTGCCACCCAGAGGGGATTAGCGGGGGGGCTTCAAGAGACCCAGTACTTC

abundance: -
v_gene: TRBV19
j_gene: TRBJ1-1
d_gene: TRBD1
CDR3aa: CASSMATGGYTEAFF
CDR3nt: TGTGCCAGTAGTATGGCCACAGGGGGTTACACTGAAGCTTTCTTT

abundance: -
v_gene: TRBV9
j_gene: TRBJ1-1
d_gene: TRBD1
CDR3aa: CAGSAQGARDTEAFF
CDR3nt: TGTGCCGGCAGCGCACAGGGGGCGCGGGACACTGAAGCTTTCTTT

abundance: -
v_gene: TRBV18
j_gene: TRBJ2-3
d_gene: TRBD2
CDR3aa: CASSPTTLLAGATDTQYF
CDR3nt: TGTGCCAGCTCCCCAACGACCCTACTAGCGGGGGCCACAGATACGCAGTATTTT

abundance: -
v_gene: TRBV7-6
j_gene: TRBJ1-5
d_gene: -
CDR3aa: CASSPGYSNQPQHF
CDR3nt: TGTGCCAGCAGCCCCGGGTATAGCAATCAGCCCCAGCATTTT

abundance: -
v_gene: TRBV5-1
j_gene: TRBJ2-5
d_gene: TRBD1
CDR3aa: CASSYRGPETQYF
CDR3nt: TGCGCCAGCAGCTACAGGGGGCCAGAGACCCAGTACTTC

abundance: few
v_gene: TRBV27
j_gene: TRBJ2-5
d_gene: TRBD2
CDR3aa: CASSYVPGLARETQYF
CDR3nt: TGTGCCAGCAGTTACGTCCCGGGACTAGCGCGGGAGACCCAGTACTTC

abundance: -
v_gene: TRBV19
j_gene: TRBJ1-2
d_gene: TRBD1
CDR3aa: CASSIDRGLGYTF
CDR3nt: TGTGCCAGTAGTATCGACAGGGGGCTTGGCTACACCTTC

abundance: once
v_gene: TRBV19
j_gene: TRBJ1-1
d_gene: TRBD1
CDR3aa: CASSTTGVVDTEAFF
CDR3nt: TGTGCCAGTAGTACCACAGGGGTGGTGGACACTGAAGCTTTCTTT

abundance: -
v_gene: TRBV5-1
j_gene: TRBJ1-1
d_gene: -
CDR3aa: CASSLQNSNTEAFF
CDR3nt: TGCGCCAGCAGCTTACAGAATTCGAACACTGAAGCTTTCTTT

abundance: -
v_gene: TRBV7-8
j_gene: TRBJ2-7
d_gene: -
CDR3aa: CASSLGPLQYF
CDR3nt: TGTGCCAGCAGCTTAGGGCCTCTGCAGTACTTC